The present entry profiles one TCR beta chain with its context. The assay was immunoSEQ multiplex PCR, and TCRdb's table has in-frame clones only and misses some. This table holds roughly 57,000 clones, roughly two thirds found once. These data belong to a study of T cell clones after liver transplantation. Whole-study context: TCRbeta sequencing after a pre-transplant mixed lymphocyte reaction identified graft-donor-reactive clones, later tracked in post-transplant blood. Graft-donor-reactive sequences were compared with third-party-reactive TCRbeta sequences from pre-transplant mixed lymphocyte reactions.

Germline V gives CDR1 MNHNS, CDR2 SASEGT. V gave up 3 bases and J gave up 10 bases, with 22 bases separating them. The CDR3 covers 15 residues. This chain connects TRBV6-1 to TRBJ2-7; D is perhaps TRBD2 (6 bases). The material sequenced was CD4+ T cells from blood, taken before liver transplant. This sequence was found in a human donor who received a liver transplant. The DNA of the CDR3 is TGTGCCAGCAGTGAGTTCGGGACTCCTGCAGCAGAACAGTACTTC. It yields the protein CASSEFGTPAAEQYF.